Following are 6 T cell receptor beta chains from one sample sequenced in a study of metastatic and nonmetastatic thyroid tumors. TCRdb re-called clones from the PCR reads using MiXCR. This table holds about 33,000 clones, about 10% found once. None of the patients had undergone any treatment ahead of thyroid surgery. The material sequenced was blood. These receptors all stem from a female donor with papillary thyroid cancer or a benign thyroid nodule (not recorded which). Some clones in this sample may be carry-over from other donors' samples.

This clone was recorded at least ten times. The chain uses TRBV2 and TRBJ2-3, with D unclear. Per the germline V gene, CDR1 is SNHLY and CDR2 is FYNNEI. V lost 11 bases and J lost 10, with 25 bases in between. The CDR3 covers 14 residues. The CDR3: CAGRQDHQLGSQYF. The CDR3 DNA is TGTGCCGGCCGTCAGGACCACCAGTTAGGTTCGCAGTATTTT. Looking up the rest from reference TRBV2 and TRBJ2-3 gives the full variable domain: EPEVTQTPSHQVTQMGQEVILRCVPISNHLYFYWYRQILGQKVEFLVSFYNNEISEKSEIFDDQFSVERPDGSNFTLKIRSTKLEDSAMYFCAGRQDHQLGSQYFGPGTRLTVL.

There are many counts of this clone. CDR3 sequence reads: CAWSVGPPADTQYF. CDR3 in DNA: TGTGCCTGGAGTGTCGGGCCGCCAGCGGATACGCAGTATTTT. The chain employs TRBV30 and TRBJ2-3; D uncertain. The CDR3 totals 14 residues. From germline, CDR1 is GTSNPN and CDR2 SVGIG (reference sequence). With 0 bases removed from V and 6 bases from J, the gap between germline ends came to 13 bases.

This clone was picked up a small number of times. The chain employs TRBV30 and TRBJ2-7; D may be TRBD2 (5 bases). CDR3 length: 11 amino acids. Germline lookup yields CDR1 GTSNPN and CDR2 SVGIG (reference sequence). V lost 2 bases and J lost 5, with 7 bases in between. This CDR3 is CAWSRENEQYF. CDR3 nucleotide sequence: TGTGCCTGGAGTAGGGAGAACGAGCAGTACTTC.

This clone has a count of ten or more. This chain's CDR3 is CSARDPRMGPYEQYF. The CDR3 coding sequence is TGCAGTGCTAGAGATCCCAGGATGGGGCCTTACGAGCAGTACTTC. The chain combines TRBV20-1 with TRBJ2-7; a possible D gene is TRBD1 (5 bases). From germline, CDR1 is DFQATT and CDR2 SNEGSKA (reference sequence). Trimming stripped 0 bases from V and 4 bases from J, with 16 bases between. The CDR3 covers 15 residues.

In this sample, this clone turned up many times. This chain links TRBV18 with TRBJ1-2; weak D call: TRBD1 (6 bases). Germline V lookup: CDR1 KGHSH, CDR2 LQKENI. The CDR3 is made up of 14 amino acids. Trimming pared 4 bases from V and 6 bases from J, leaving 15 bases between. The CDR3 DNA reads TGTGCCAGCTCACTCAGGGGCTCCACGGATGGCTACACCTTC. It codes for CASSLRGSTDGYTF.

This clone was counted many times. A single base separates this from a much larger clone, so it may be a read error. The chain employs TRBV5-1 and TRBJ1-1, with a possible D match to TRBD1 (6 bases). CDR1 SGHRS and CDR2 YFSETQ come from the germline V gene. There are 14 residues in the CDR3. With 4 bases removed from V and 1 base from J, the gap between germline ends came to 11 bases. CDR3 in amino acids: CASSMGTPNTEAFF. In nucleotides, the CDR3 is TGCGCCAGCAGCATGGGGACACCGAACACTGAAGCTTTCTTT.